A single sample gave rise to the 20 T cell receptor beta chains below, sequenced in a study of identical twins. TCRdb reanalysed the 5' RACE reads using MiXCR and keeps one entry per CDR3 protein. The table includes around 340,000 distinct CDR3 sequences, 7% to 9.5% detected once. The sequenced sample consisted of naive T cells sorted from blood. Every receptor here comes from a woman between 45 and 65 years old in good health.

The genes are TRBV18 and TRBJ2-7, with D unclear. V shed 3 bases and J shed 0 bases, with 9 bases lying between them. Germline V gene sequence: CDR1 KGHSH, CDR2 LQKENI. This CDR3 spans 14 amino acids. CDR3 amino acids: CASSPLQSSYEQYF. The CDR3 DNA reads TGTGCCAGCTCACCGTTACAGAGCTCCTACGAGCAGTACTTC.

The CDR3 protein is CSARGARDHTGELFF. As DNA, the CDR3 is TGCAGTGCCCGGGGGGCCCGGGACCACACCGGGGAGCTGTTTTTT. The rearrangement links TRBV20-1 to TRBJ2-2; maybe TRBD2 (7 bases). The ends were cut back, 6 bases at V and 3 bases at J, with 17 bases in the middle. The CDR3 has 15 residues. CDR1 is DFQATT, CDR2 SNEGSKA, per germline (reference sequence).

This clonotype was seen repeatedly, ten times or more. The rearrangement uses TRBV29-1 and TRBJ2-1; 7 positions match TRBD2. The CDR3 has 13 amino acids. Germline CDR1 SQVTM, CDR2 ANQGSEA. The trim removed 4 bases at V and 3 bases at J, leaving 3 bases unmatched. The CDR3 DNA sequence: TGCAGCGTTGCGCGGGAGATCTACAATGAGCAGTTCTTC. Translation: CSVAREIYNEQFF.

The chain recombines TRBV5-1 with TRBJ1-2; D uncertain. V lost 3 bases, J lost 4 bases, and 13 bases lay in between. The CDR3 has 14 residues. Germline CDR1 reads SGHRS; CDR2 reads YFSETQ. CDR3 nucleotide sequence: TGCGCCAGCAGCTCCCAGACTTCCCCCTATGGCTACACCTTC. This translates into CASSSQTSPYGYTF.

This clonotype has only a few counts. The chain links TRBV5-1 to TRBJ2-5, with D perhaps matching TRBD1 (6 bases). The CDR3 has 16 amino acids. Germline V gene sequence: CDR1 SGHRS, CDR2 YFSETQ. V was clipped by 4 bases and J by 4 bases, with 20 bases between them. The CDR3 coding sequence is TGCGCCAGCAGCATGAGGCCGACAGGCAACTCAGAGACCCAGTACTTC. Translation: CASSMRPTGNSETQYF.

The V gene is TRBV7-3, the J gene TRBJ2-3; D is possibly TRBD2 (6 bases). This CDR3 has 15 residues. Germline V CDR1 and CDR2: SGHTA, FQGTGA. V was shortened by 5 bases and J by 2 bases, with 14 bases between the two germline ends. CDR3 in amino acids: CASSPRDLDTDTQYF. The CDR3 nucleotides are TGTGCCAGCAGCCCACGGGACTTAGACACAGATACGCAGTATTTT.

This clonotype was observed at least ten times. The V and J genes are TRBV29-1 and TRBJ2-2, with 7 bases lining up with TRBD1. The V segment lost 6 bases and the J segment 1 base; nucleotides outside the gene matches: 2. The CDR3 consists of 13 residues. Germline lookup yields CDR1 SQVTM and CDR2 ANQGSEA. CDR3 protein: CSVGQRNTGELFF. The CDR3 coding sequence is TGCAGCGTGGGACAGAGGAACACCGGGGAGCTGTTTTTT.

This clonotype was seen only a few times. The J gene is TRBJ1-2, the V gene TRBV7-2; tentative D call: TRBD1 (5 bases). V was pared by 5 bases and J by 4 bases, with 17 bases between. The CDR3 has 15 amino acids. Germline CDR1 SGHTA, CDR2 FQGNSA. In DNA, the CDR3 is TGTGCCAGCAGCCCTGGGGGGGGGTTTCCCTATGGCTACACCTTC. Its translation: CASSPGGGFPYGYTF.

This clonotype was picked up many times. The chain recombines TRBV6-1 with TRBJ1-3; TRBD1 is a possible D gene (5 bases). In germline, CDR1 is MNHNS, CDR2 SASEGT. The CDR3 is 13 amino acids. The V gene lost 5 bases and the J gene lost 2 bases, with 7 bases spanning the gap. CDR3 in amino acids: CASSQTAGNTIYF. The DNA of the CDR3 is TGTGCCAGCAGTCAGACAGCTGGAAACACCATATATTTT.

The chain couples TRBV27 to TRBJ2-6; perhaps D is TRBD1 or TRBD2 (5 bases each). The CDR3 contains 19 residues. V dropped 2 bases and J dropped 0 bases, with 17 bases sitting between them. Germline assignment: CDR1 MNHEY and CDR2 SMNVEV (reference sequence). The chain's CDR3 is CASSLSGWGSLSGANVLTF. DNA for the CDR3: TGTGCCAGCAGTTTAAGCGGATGGGGGTCTCTCTCTGGGGCCAACGTCCTGACTTTC.

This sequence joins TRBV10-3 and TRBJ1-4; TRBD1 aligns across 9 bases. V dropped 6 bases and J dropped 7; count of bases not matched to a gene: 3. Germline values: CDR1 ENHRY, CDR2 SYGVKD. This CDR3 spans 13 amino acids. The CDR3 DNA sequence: TGTGCCATCAGGGGACAGGGCCGTGAAAAACTGTTTTTT. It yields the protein CAIRGQGREKLFF.

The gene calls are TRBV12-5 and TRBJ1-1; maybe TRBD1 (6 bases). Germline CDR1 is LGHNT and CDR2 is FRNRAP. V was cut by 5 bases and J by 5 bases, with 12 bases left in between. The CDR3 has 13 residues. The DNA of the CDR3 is TGTGCTAGTGGTACTACAGGGAATACTGAAGCTTTCTTT. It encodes CASGTTGNTEAFF.

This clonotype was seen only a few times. The CDR3 DNA reads as TGTGCCAGCAGCCTAGGACAGGGTGGAAGGGAAAAACTGTTTTTT. Translating gives CASSLGQGGREKLFF. This chain connects TRBV11-2 to TRBJ1-4; 8 bases agree with TRBD1. The CDR3 runs 15 residues. Germline V gene data show CDR1 as SGHAT and CDR2 as FQNNGV. Unmatched junction bases numbered 10, after V lost 5 bases and J lost 8 bases.

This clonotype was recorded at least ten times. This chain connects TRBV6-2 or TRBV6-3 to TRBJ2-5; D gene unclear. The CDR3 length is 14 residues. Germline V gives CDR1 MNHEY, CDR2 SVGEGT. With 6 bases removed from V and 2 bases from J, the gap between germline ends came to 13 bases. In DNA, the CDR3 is TGTGCCAGCAGAAACGGTTACTTGCAAGAGACCCAGTACTTC. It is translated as CASRNGYLQETQYF.

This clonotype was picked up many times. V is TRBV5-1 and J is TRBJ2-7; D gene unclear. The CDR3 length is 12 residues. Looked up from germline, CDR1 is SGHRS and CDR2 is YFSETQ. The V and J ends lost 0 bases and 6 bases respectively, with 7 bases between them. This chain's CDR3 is CASSLEGIEQYF. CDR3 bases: TGCGCCAGCAGCTTGGAAGGCATCGAGCAGTACTTC.

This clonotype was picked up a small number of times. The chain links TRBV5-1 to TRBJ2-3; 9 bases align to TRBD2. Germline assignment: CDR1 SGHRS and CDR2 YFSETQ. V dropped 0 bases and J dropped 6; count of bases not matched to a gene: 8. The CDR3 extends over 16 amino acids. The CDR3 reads CASSLGAVAGVDTQYF. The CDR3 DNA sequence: TGCGCCAGCAGCTTGGGTGCGGTAGCGGGAGTCGATACGCAGTATTTT.

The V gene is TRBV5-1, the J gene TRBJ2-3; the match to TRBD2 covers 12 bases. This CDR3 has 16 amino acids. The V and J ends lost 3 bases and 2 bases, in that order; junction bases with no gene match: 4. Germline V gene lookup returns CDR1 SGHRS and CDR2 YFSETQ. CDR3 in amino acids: CASSSGLAGPTDTQYF. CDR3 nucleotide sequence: TGCGCCAGCAGCTCCGGACTAGCGGGACCCACAGATACGCAGTATTTT.

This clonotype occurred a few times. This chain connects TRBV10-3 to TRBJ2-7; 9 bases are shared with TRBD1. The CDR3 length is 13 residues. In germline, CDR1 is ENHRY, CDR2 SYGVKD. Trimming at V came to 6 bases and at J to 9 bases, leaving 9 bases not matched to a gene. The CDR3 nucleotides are TGTGCCATCAGCTCCGGGACAGGGCACGGGCAGTACGTC. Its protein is CAISSGTGHGQYV.

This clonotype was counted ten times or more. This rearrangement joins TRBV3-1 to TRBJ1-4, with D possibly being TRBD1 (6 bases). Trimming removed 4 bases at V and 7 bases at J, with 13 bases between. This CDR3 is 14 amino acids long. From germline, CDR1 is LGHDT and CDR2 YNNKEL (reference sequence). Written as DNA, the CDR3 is TGTGCCAGCAGCCGACGGACAGTAACTGAAAAACTGTTTTTT. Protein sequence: CASSRRTVTEKLFF. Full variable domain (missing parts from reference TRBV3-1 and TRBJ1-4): DTAVSQTPKYLVTQMGNDKSIKCEQNLGHDTMYWYKQDSKKFLKIMFSYNNKELIINETVPNRFSPKSPDKAHLNLHINSLELGDSAVYFCASSRRTVTEKLFFGSGTQLSVL.

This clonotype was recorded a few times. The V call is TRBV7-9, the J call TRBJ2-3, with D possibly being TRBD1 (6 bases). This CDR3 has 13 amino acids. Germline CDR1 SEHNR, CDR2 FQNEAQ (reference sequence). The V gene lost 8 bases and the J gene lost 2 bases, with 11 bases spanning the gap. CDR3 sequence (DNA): TGTGCCAGCGAAGGACAGCTCACAGATACGCAGTATTTT. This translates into CASEGQLTDTQYF.